This TCR beta chain was retrieved from a study of identical twins. Points from the study as a whole: For zero-insertion analyses, partial confounding could come from invariant MAIT and iNKT cells.

Points on this clonotype: Its cognate antigen is unknown.

Each CDR3 protein is one row after TCRdb ran MiXCR on the 5' RACE reads. The data show about 530,000 distinct CDR3 sequences, with 13% to 15% seen just once and around 0.48% held by the top ten. The germline V and J ends were trimmed by 8 bases and 3 bases, with 16 bases remaining between them. Germline-derived CDR1 and CDR2 are SEHNR and FQNEAQ (reference sequence). The CDR3 contains 14 residues. The data were also submitted as part of a second study, on yellow fever vaccine responses in identical twins.

Sample: CD4+ T cells sorted from blood. This chain uses TRBV7-9 with TRBJ2-5, with D perhaps TRBD2 (6 bases). The TCR comes from a woman under 30 in good health. The CDR3 DNA sequence: TGTGCCAGCTCTCTTGCGGGGTTCAAAGAGACCCAGTACTTC. This codes for CASSLAGFKETQYF.